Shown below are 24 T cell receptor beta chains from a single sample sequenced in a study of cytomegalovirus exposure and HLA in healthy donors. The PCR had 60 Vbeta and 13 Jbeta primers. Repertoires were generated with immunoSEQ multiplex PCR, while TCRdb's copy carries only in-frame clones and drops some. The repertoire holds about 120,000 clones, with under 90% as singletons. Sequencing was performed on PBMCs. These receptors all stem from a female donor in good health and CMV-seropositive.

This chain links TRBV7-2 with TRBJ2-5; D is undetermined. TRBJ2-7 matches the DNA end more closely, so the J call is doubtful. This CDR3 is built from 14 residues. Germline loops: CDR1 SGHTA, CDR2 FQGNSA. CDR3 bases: TGTGCCAGCAGCTTATACGGGTTGACCTACGAGCAGTACTTC. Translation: CASSLYGLTYEQYF.

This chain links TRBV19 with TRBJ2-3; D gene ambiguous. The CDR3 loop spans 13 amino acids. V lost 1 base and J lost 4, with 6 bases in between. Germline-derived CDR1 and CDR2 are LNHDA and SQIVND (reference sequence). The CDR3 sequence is CASSIASPDTQYF. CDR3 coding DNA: TGTGCCAGTAGTATAGCTAGTCCAGATACGCAGTATTTT.

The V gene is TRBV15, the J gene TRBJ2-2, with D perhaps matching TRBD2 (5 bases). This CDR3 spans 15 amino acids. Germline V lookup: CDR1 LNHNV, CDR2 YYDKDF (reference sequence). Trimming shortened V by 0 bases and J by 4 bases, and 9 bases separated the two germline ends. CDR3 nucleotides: TGTGCCACCAGCAGAGATCGGGCGGGCACCGGGGAGCTGTTTTTT. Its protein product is CATSRDRAGTGELFF. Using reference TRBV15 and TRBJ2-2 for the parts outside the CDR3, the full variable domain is DAMVIQNPRYQVTQFGKPVTLSCSQTLNHNVMYWYQQKSSQAPKLLFHYYDKDFNNEADTPDNFQSRRPNTSFCFLDIRSPGLGDTAMYLCATSRDRAGTGELFFGEGSRLTVL.

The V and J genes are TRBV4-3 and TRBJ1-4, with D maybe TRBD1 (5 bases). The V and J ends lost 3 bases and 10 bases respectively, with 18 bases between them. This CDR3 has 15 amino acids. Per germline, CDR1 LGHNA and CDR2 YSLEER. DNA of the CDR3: TGCGCCAGCAGCCAGTCCCAGGGAGGGTTCGGAAAACTGTTTTTT. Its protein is CASSQSQGGFGKLFF.

The CDR3, as DNA: TGCGCCAGCAGCCCGTTAGATAGTACTGAAGCTTTCTTT. It encodes CASSPLDSTEAFF. The chain carries TRBV4-1 and TRBJ1-1; D is undetermined. CDR3 length: 13 amino acids. The V gene lost 4 bases and the J gene lost 5 bases, with 11 bases spanning the gap. Germline CDR1 and CDR2: MGHRA and YSYEKL.

The DNA for the CDR3 is TGTGCCAGCAGCTTAGATGGGCAGGGTGGGGAAAAACTGTTTTTT. Its protein is CASSLDGQGGEKLFF. This chain uses TRBV11-2 with TRBJ1-4; D is possibly TRBD1 (5 bases). Germline CDR1 is SGHAT and CDR2 is FQNNGV. V lost 0 bases to trimming and J lost 8 bases, with 13 bases between them. The CDR3 spans 15 residues.

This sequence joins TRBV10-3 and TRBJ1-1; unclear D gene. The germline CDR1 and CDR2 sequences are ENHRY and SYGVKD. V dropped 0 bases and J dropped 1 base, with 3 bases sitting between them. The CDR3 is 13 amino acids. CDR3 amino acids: CAISESRNTEAFF. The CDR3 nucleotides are TGTGCCATCAGTGAGTCCAGGAACACTGAAGCTTTCTTT.

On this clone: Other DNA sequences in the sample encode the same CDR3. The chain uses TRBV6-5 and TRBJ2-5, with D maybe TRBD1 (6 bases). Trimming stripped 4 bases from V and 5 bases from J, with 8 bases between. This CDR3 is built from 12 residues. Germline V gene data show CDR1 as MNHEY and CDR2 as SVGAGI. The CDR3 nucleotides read TGTGCCAGCAGTTCCAGGGGTGAGACCCAGTACTTC. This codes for CASSSRGETQYF.

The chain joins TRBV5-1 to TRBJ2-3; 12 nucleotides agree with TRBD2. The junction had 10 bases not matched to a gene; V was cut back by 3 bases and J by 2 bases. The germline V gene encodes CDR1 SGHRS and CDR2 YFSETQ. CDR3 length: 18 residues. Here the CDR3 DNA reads TGCGCCAGCAGCTCCCGACTAGCGGGGGACGAGTTCACAGATACGCAGTATTTT. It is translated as CASSSRLAGDEFTDTQYF.

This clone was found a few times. Here the CDR3 reads CASSQRGPQHF. Here the CDR3 DNA reads TGTGCCAGCAGTCAGCGGGGGCCCCAGCATTTT. The rearrangement links TRBV2 to TRBJ1-5; D call uncertain. This CDR3 is 11 amino acids long. The V end was cut by 5 bases, the J end by 9 bases, with 8 bases between. Germline loops: CDR1 SNHLY, CDR2 FYNNEI.

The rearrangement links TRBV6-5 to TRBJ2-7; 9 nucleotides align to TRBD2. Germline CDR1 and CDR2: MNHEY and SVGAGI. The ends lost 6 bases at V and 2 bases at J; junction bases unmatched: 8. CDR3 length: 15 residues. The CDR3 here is CASSPLAGRTYEQYF. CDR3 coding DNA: TGTGCCAGCAGCCCCCTAGCGGGGAGAACCTACGAGCAGTACTTC.

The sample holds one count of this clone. The chain's CDR3 is CASRPTVQETQYF. The CDR3 DNA sequence: TGTGCCAGCAGACCTACAGTCCAAGAGACCCAGTACTTC. The chain links TRBV28 to TRBJ2-5; D call uncertain. CDR3 length: 13 residues. V dropped 6 bases and J dropped 1 base, with 9 bases sitting between them. CDR1 is MDHEN, CDR2 SYDVKM, per germline.

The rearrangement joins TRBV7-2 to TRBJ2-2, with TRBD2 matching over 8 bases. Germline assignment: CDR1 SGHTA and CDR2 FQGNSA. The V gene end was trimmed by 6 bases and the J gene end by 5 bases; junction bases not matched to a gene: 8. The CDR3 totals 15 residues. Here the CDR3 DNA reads TGTGCCAGCAGAGACACCGGACTAGCAACCGGGGAGCTGTTTTTT. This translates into CASRDTGLATGELFF.

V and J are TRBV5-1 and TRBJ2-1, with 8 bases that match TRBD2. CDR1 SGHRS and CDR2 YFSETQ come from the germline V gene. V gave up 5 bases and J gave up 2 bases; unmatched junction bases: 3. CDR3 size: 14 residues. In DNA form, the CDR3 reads TGCGCCAGCAGTACGGGGGGGACCTACAATGAGCAGTTCTTC. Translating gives CASSTGGTYNEQFF.

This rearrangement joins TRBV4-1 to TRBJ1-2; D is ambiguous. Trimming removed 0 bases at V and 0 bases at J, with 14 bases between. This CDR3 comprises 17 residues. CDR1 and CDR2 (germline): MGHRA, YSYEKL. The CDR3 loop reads CASSQEPQASSNYGYTF. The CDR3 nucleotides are TGCGCCAGCAGCCAAGAACCCCAGGCCTCCTCTAACTATGGCTACACCTTC.

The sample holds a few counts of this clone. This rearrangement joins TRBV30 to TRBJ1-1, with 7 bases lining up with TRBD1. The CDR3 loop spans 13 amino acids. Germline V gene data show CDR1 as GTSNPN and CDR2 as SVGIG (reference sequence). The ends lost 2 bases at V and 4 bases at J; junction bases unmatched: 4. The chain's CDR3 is CAWSSTGVTEAFF. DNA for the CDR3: TGTGCCTGGAGTTCCACAGGGGTCACTGAAGCTTTCTTT.

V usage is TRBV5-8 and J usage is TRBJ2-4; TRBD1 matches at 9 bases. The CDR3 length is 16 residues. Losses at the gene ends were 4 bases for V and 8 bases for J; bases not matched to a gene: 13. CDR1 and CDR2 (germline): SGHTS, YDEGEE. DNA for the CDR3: TGTGCCAGCAGCCCCGGGGGCACAGGGGGCTGGGACATTCAGTACTTC. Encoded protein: CASSPGGTGGWDIQYF. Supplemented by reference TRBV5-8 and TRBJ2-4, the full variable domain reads EAGVTQSPTHLIKTRGQQATLRCSPISGHTSVYWYQQALGLGLQFLLWYDEGEERNRGNFPPRFSGRQFPNYSSELNVNALELEDSALYLCASSPGGTGGWDIQYFGAGTRLSVL.

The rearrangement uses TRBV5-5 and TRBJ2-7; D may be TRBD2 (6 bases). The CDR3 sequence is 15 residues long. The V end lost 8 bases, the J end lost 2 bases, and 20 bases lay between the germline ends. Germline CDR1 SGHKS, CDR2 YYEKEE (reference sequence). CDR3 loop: CASSRGASVPYEQYF. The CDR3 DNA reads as TGTGCCAGTTCCCGCGGGGCATCCGTACCCTACGAGCAGTACTTC.

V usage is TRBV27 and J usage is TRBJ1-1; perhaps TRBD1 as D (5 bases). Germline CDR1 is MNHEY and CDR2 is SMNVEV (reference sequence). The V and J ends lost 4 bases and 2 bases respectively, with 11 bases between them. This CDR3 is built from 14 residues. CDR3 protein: CASSSLGGNTEAFF. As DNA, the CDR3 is TGTGCCAGCAGTTCCCTGGGGGGTAACACTGAAGCTTTCTTT.

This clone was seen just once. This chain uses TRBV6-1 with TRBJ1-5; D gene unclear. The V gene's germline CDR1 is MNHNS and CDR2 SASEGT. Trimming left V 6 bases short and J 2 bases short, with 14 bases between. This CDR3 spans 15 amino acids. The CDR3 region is CASSLLLQGNQPQHF. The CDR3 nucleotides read TGTGCCAGCAGCCTACTCCTCCAGGGCAATCAGCCCCAGCATTTT.

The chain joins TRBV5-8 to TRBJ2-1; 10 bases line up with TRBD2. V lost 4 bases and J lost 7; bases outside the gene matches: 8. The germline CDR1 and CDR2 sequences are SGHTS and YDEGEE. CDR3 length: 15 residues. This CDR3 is CASSLGVAGGNEQFF. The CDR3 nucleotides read TGTGCCAGCAGCCTGGGGGTAGCGGGGGGAAATGAGCAGTTCTTC.

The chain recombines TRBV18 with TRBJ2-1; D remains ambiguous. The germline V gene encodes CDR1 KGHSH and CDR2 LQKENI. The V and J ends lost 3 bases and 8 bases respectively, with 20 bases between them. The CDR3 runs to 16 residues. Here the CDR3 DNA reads TGTGCCAGCTCACCCCAGTTTGCCGCTCGTGGAGATGAGCAGTTCTTC. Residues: CASSPQFAARGDEQFF.

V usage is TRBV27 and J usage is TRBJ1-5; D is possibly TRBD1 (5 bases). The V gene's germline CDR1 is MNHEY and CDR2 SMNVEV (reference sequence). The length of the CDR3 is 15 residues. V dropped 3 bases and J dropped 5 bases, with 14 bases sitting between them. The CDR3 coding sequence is TGTGCCAGCAGTTTGCAGGGCCCCTCGTATCAGCCCCAGCATTTT. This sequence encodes CASSLQGPSYQPQHF.

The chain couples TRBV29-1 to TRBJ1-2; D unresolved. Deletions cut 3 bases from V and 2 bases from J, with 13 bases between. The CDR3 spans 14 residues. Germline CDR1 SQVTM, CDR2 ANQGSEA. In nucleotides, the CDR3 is TGCAGCGTTGAGGACTGGGGTGGGAACTATGGCTACACCTTC. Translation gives CSVEDWGGNYGYTF.